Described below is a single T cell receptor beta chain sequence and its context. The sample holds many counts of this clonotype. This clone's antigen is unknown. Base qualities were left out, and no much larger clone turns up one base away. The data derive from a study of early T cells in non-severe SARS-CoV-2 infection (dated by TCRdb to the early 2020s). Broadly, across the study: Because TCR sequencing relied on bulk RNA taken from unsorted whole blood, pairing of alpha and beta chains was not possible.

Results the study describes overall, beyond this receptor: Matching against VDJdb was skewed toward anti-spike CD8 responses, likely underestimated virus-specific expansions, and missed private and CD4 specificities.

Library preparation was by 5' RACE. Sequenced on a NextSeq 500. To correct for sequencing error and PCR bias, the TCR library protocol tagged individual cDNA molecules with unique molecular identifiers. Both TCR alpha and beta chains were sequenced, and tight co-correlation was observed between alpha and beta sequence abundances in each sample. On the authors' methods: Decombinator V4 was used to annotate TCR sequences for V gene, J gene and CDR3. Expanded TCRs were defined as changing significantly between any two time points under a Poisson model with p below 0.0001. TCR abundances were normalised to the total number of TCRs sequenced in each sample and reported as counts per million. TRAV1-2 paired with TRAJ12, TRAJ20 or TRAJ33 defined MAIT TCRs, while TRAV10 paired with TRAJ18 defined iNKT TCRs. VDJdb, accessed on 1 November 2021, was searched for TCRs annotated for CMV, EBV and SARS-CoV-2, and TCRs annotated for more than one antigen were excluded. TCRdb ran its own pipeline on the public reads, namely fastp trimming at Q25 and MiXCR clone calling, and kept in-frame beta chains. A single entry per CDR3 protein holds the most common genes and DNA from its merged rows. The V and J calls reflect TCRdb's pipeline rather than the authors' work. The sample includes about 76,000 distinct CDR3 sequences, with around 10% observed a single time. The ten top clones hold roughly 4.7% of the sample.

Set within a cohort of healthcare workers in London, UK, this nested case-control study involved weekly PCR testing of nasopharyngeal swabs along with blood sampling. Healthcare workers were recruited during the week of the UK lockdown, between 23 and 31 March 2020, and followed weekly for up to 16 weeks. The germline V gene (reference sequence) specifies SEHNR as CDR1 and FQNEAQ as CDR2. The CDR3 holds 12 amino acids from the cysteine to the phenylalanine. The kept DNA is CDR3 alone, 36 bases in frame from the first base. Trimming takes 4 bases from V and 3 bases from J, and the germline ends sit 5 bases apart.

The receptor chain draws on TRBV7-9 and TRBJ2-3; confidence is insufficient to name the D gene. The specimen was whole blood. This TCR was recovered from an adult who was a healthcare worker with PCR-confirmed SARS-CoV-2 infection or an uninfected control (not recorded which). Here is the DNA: TGTGCCAGCAGCTGGGATACAGATACGCAGTATTTT. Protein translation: CASSWDTDTQYF.